This T cell receptor beta chain was captured by sequencing in a study of CD8 T cells in ankylosing spondylitis. Study-level points and caveats: Clones linked with disease were CD8+ and fairly uncommon in the peripheral blood. The authors reported significant enrichment of disease-linked clones in matched ankylosing spondylitis synovial fluid.

A note on this clonotype: Its antigen is still unknown.

TCRdb redid the calling of the 5' RACE reads with MiXCR, one entry per CDR3 protein. The profile shows roughly 91,000 distinct CDR3 sequences, roughly 8.3% of them singletons. The sequenced sample was blood, either unsorted or a sorted T cell fraction (not recorded which). The sequence was obtained from a male donor with ankylosing spondylitis or in good health (not recorded which).

The CDR3 loop is CAISEPRWGLADSYEQYF. CDR3 coding DNA: TGTGCCATCAGTGAGCCTCGTTGGGGACTAGCGGATTCGTACGAGCAGTACTTC. The chain recombines TRBV10-3 with TRBJ2-7; 11 bases are a match to TRBD2. The CDR3 is made up of 18 amino acids. Germline V lookup: CDR1 ENHRY, CDR2 SYGVKD. Losses at the gene ends were 2 bases for V and 4 bases for J; bases not matched to a gene: 13.